Listed below are T cell receptor beta chains from one sample, sequenced in a study of molecular identifiers for immune sequencing clone quantification. One entry per CDR3 protein results from TCRdb running MiXCR on the PCR reads. Of about 86,000 distinct CDR3 sequences listed, roughly 25% were seen once; the top ten hold 0.6% to 0.9%. Sequencing input: naive CD8+ T cells from blood, with Jurkat cell RNA spiked in. The receptor source for this set is a human donor in good health. Some libraries in this study had Jurkat cell RNA spiked in. CDR3s include the opening cysteine and the closing phenylalanine or tryptophan.

>TRBV5-6|TRBJ2-7
CASSLGLAQYEQYF
>TRBV20-1|TRBJ2-7
CSAIDLVGMYEQYF
>TRBV12-3/TRBV12-4|TRBJ2-3
CASRSSGRGTDTQYF
>TRBV13|TRBJ2-3
CASSPPSTDTQYF
>TRBV5-5|TRBJ1-1
CASSWTGDTEAFF
>TRBV27|TRBJ2-5
CASSQRTSLSQETQYF
>TRBV5-6|TRBJ2-7
CASRERTASYERYF
>TRBV9|TRBJ1-2
CASSSPLGLSGYGYTF
>TRBV12-3/TRBV12-4|TRBJ2-5
CASSSGDLYQETQYF
>TRBV11-3|TRBJ2-1
CASSLWGLVGDEQFF
>TRBV12-5|TRBJ1-1
CASGLWNTEAFF
>TRBV15|TRBJ2-7
CATSRGDRAYEQYF
>TRBV6-6|TRBJ1-1
CASSYMGHLEAFF
>TRBV5-4|TRBJ2-2
CASSFGLMNTGELFF
>TRBV13|TRBJ2-5
CASSLVLAGGLETQYF
>TRBV20-1|TRBJ2-3
CSASRSGLETSTDTQYF
>TRBV7-8|TRBJ1-4
CASSLNRQGPTNEKLFF
>TRBV28|TRBJ2-2
CASSHRPSGATGELFF
>TRBV4-1|TRBJ2-2
CASSPLAGELFF
>TRBV7-9|TRBJ2-3
CASSGTSGKNSDTQYF
>TRBV27|TRBJ1-1
CASSVQTNTEAFF
>TRBV19|TRBJ2-1
CASSKEGNEQFF
>TRBV30|TRBJ1-1
CAWSVLGTEAFF
>TRBV10-2|TRBJ2-7
CASRPEWDSYAQYF